One sample yielded the 26 T cell receptor beta chains listed below, sequenced in a study of read filtering for tumor transcriptome and immune sequencing. From approximately 430 ng of RNA, a library with molecular barcoded alpha/delta and beta/gamma adaptors was made. From the reads, TCRdb called clonotypes with MiXCR, one entry per CDR3 protein. The table lists 45,000 to 55,000 distinct CDR3 sequences, 15% to 20% of them singletons, with 15% in the top ten. Sequencing was performed on a population of CD138-negative cells sorted from bone marrow. The receptors stem from a donor over 35 with multiple myeloma.

In its sample, this clonotype was seen many times. A read error may produce the germline difference seen at one junction end. This rearrangement joins TRBV12-3 or TRBV12-4 to TRBJ1-2; tentative D call: TRBD1 (5 bases). CDR3 size: 11 residues. The CDR3 coding sequence is TGTGCCAGCAGTTCTTCAGGGTTGCCCGGCTTC. Translation: CASSSSGLPGF.

This clonotype has at least ten counts. The chain recombines TRBV29-1 with TRBJ1-1, with TRBD1 as a possible D gene (6 bases). Germline V gives CDR1 SQVTM, CDR2 ANQGSEA. Trimming cost V 7 bases and J 0 bases, with 9 bases left between them. The CDR3 length is 12 residues. CDR3: CSANRVNTEAFF. CDR3 DNA sequence: TGCAGCGCTAACAGGGTGAACACTGAAGCTTTCTTT.

Details on this clonotype: This may arise from a read error, as a much more abundant clone is one base away. CDR3 nucleotide sequence: TGCAGTGCGAGAAGAAGTAGCAATGAGCAGTTCTTC. Translated: CSARRSSNEQFF. The chain recombines TRBV20-1 with TRBJ2-1; no firm D call. V was shortened by 6 bases and J by 6 bases, with 12 bases between the two germline ends. Germline values: CDR1 DFQATT, CDR2 SNEGSKA (reference sequence). The CDR3 consists of 12 residues.

This clonotype was observed a few times. This chain connects TRBV14 to TRBJ1-5; D not certain. V shed 4 bases and J shed 2 bases, with 6 bases lying between them. The CDR3 is 13 residues long. Germline CDR1 reads SGHDN; CDR2 reads FVKESK. CDR3 protein: CASSRFGNQPQHF. In nucleotides, the CDR3 is TGTGCCAGCAGCCGATTCGGCAATCAGCCCCAGCATTTT.

This clonotype turned up a few times. The chain recombines TRBV5-1 with TRBJ2-1; 9 bases are a match to TRBD1. The junction had 7 bases not matched to a gene; V was cut back by 1 base and J by 8 bases. This CDR3 is built from 15 residues. CDR1 is SGHRS and CDR2 is YFSETQ in the germline V gene. DNA for the CDR3: TGCGCCAGCAGCTTGTCTGGACAGGGGATCGATGAGCAGTTCTTC. Amino acid sequence: CASSLSGQGIDEQFF.

This clonotype occurred many times. The chain combines TRBV12-3 or TRBV12-4 with TRBJ2-2; 7 bases are shared with TRBD1. The J segment lost 1 base and the V segment lost 6 bases, leaving 2 bases of the junction unmatched. CDR3 length: 14 amino acids. Here the CDR3 reads CASSWDRNTGELFF. The CDR3 nucleotides read TGTGCCAGCAGCTGGGACAGGAACACCGGGGAGCTGTTTTTT.

This clonotype was seen a single time. The J gene is TRBJ2-3, the V gene TRBV4-2, with D perhaps TRBD1 (5 bases). The J call may be faulty, since TRBJ1-5 better matches the DNA end. The CDR3 is 13 amino acids. CDR1 and CDR2 (germline): LGHNA, YNFKEQ. CDR3 bases: TGTGCCAGCAGCCAGCGGGAGACAGATACGCAGCATTTT. Translated: CASSQRETDTQHF.

Many counts were recorded for this clonotype. This chain connects TRBV7-2 to TRBJ1-5, with a weak D call TRBD1 (5 bases). The CDR3 length is 14 residues. From germline, CDR1 is SGHTA and CDR2 FQGNSA. Trimming cost V 2 bases and J 2 bases, with 7 bases left between them. The CDR3: CASSLRDGNQPQHF. The CDR3 DNA reads TGTGCCAGCAGCTTACGGGACGGCAATCAGCCCCAGCATTTT.

This clonotype was counted only a few times. The V and J genes are TRBV12-3 or TRBV12-4 and TRBJ2-7, with D possibly TRBD1 on 5 matching bases. This CDR3 comprises 13 residues. The ends were cut back, 3 bases at V and 5 bases at J, with 11 bases in the middle. The CDR3: CASSLAGMNEQYF. The CDR3 nucleotides are TGTGCCAGCAGTTTGGCAGGGATGAACGAGCAGTACTTC.

This clonotype appeared many times. Because the CDR3's place on the DNA is in doubt, the DNA is left out and the CDR3 is given as listed by TCRdb. The CDR3 reads CASSLTFGRAGEQFF. The chain employs TRBV14 and TRBJ2-1; the table's D call, TRBD2, was not checked against the DNA. Looked up from germline, CDR1 is SGHDN and CDR2 is FVKESK. The CDR3 totals 15 residues, both ends included.

Comments on this clonotype: A far larger clone is one nucleotide away, so this likely arose from a read error. The chain has TRBV7-2 and TRBJ2-5; D is perhaps TRBD2 (5 bases). V was trimmed by 8 bases and J by 7 bases, leaving 14 bases between them. Looked up from germline, CDR1 is SGHTA and CDR2 is FQGNSA. The CDR3 length is 12 residues. The CDR3 DNA reads TGTGCCAGCGGAGAACAGAGGGCGACCCAGTACTTC. Amino acids: CASGEQRATQYF. Based on the CDR3 plus reference TRBV7-2 and TRBJ2-5, the full variable domain is GAGVSQSPSNKVTEKGKDVELRCDPISGHTALYWYRQSLGQGLEFLIYFQGNSAPDKSGLPSDRFSAERTGGSVSTLTIQRTQQEDSAVYLCASGEQRATQYFGPGTRLLVL.

Only a few counts were recorded for this clonotype. The chain couples TRBV2 to TRBJ1-5; maybe TRBD1 (5 bases). The CDR3 loop spans 16 amino acids. The V end was cut by 1 base, the J end by 0 bases, with 10 bases between. CDR1 SNHLY and CDR2 FYNNEI come from the germline V gene. Here the CDR3 reads CASSEDGGSSNQPQHF. Written as DNA, the CDR3 is TGTGCCAGCAGTGAAGATGGGGGGAGTAGCAATCAGCCCCAGCATTTT.

The chain employs TRBV28 and TRBJ2-3; D remains unclear. V was cut by 6 bases and J by 0 bases, with 7 bases left in between. The CDR3 has 13 residues. Germline V gives CDR1 MDHEN, CDR2 SYDVKM. DNA for the CDR3: TGTGCCAGCAGCGAAGGTAGCACAGATACGCAGTATTTT. It translates to CASSEGSTDTQYF.

This clonotype has a single count. This may be a read error: a much more frequent sequence differs by one nucleotide. The genes are TRBV11-2 and TRBJ1-3; possible D gene TRBD1, 6 bases. The CDR3 length is 16 residues. Germline-derived CDR1 and CDR2 are SGHAT and FQNNGV. The CDR3 region is CASSRGRGAYGNTICF. The CDR3 DNA sequence: TGTGCCAGCAGCCGAGGTCGGGGGGCGTACGGAAACACCATATGTTTT.

This clonotype was picked up many times. V usage is TRBV11-2 and J usage is TRBJ1-1; no clear D. The CDR3 extends over 13 amino acids. The V gene's germline CDR1 is SGHAT and CDR2 FQNNGV. Trimming shortened V by 5 bases and J by 5 bases, and 12 bases separated the two germline ends. CDR3 bases: TGTGCCAGCAGCCAAACCGTAAAAACTGAAGCTTTCTTT. Translating gives CASSQTVKTEAFF. The variable domain in full, with the rest retrieved from reference TRBV11-2 and TRBJ1-1, is EAGVAQSPRYKIIEKRQSVAFWCNPISGHATLYWYQQILGQGPKLLIQFQNNGVVDDSQLPKDRFSAERLKGVDSTLKIQPAKLEDSAVYLCASSQTVKTEAFFGQGTRLTVV.

Concerning this clonotype itself: A read error may explain this, as a much larger clone is one base away. The V and J genes are TRBV19 and TRBJ2-7, with 7 bases aligning to TRBD2. This CDR3 comprises 15 residues. The J segment lost 4 bases and the V segment lost 4 bases, leaving 10 bases of the junction unmatched. Looked up from germline, CDR1 is LNHDA and CDR2 is SQIVND (reference sequence). The CDR3: CASSTMAGEEYEQYF. Here the CDR3 DNA reads TGTGCCAGTAGTACCATGGCGGGAGAGGAGTACGAGCAGTACTTC.

This clonotype has a count of ten or more. The chain joins TRBV12-3 or TRBV12-4 to TRBJ2-1; 11 bases align to TRBD2. The length of the CDR3 is 16 residues. The V gene end was trimmed by 3 bases and the J gene end by 3 bases; junction bases not matched to a gene: 4. CDR3 nucleotides: TGTGCCAGCAGTTTTCGCACTAGCGGGAGCTACAATGAGCAGTTCTTC. Translation gives CASSFRTSGSYNEQFF.

The CDR3 nucleotides are TGTGCCAGTAAAAAAGGACATGGGACTACCGGGGAGCTGTTTTTT. It translates to CASKKGHGTTGELFF. This rearrangement joins TRBV19 to TRBJ2-2; tentative D call: TRBD2 (6 bases). V was cut by 7 bases and J by 5 bases, with 17 bases left in between. Germline values: CDR1 LNHDA, CDR2 SQIVND (reference sequence). This CDR3 has 15 residues.

The table lists this clonotype with many counts. CDR3 region: CASRPGTSWYEQYF. In DNA form, the CDR3 reads TGCGCCAGCAGACCCGGGACTAGTTGGTACGAGCAGTACTTC. The J gene is TRBJ2-7, the V gene TRBV5-1, with TRBD2 matching over 8 bases. From germline, CDR1 is SGHRS and CDR2 YFSETQ. CDR3 length: 14 amino acids. J lost 4 bases, V lost 5 bases, and 8 bases had no gene match.

Judged by abundance, this clonotype is medium-sized. J is TRBJ2-1 and V is TRBV7-2; 8 nucleotides line up with TRBD2. V gave up 0 bases and J gave up 8 bases; unmatched junction bases: 6. CDR1 is SGHTA and CDR2 is FQGNSA in the germline V gene. This CDR3 has 15 residues. The CDR3 loop is CASSLASGMGDEQFF. CDR3 DNA: TGTGCCAGCAGCTTAGCTAGCGGGATGGGCGATGAGCAGTTCTTC.

This clonotype was seen a handful of times. The rearrangement links TRBV12-3 or TRBV12-4 to TRBJ1-1, with 10 bases identical to TRBD1. J was trimmed by 2 bases and V by 5 bases; bases with no gene match: 5. There are 15 residues in the CDR3. The DNA of the CDR3 is TGTGCCAGCAGTGGATGGGACAGGGGTAACACTGAAGCTTTCTTT. Protein sequence: CASSGWDRGNTEAFF.

Concerning this clonotype: Being one base from a much bigger clone, this may be a read error. Lacking the conserved final phenylalanine or tryptophan, this CDR3 likely reflects a read error. This sequence joins TRBV7-2 and TRBJ2-1; D unclear. CDR1 and CDR2 from the germline V gene are SGHTA and FQGNSA. The CDR3 contains 12 residues. Trimming took 4 bases from V and 8 from J, leaving 9 bases between them. CDR3 sequence reads: CASSWISHEQFS. Here the CDR3 DNA reads TGTGCCAGCAGCTGGATAAGCCATGAGCAGTTCTCC.

This clonotype has only a few counts. A clone one base away is much larger, so this may be a read error. The V and J genes are TRBV29-1 and TRBJ1-2; D ambiguous. Trimming removed 6 bases from V and 6 bases from J, with 11 bases in between. CDR1 and CDR2 from the germline V gene are SQVTM and ANQGSEA. The CDR3 length is 11 residues. The CDR3 is CSVGFDHGYTF. The CDR3 DNA reads TGCAGCGTGGGGTTCGACCATGGCTACACCTTC.

The sample holds many counts of this clonotype. The chain links TRBV12-5 to TRBJ2-3; 10 positions agree with TRBD1. The CDR3 is 16 amino acids. V lost 2 bases to trimming and J lost 9 bases; unmatched junction nucleotides: 11. Germline V lookup: CDR1 LGHNT, CDR2 FRNRAP. CDR3 nucleotide sequence: TGTGCTAGTGGTTTGACCCTAGACAGGGGGCGTAGCACGCAGTATTTT. This encodes CASGLTLDRGRSTQYF.

This clonotype has a count of ten or more. The chain has TRBV6-5 and TRBJ1-1; D may be TRBD1 (6 bases). Germline CDR1 MNHEY, CDR2 SVGAGI. The V end lost 8 bases, the J end lost 7 bases, and 17 bases lay between the germline ends. The CDR3 extends over 13 amino acids. The DNA for the CDR3 is TGTGCCAGCCACCCCCTGGGGGCGGGTGAAGCTTTCTTT. This gives the protein CASHPLGAGEAFF.

Points on this clonotype: A much more abundant neighbour one base away suggests this may be a read error. The chain carries TRBV7-2 and TRBJ2-1, with 10 nucleotides matching TRBD1. This CDR3 contains 14 residues. V was clipped by 4 bases and J by 9 bases; unmatched bases: 6. In germline, CDR1 is SGHTA, CDR2 FQGNSA. CDR3 bases: TGTGCCAGCAGCTCGGGACAGGGGATAGGTGAGCAGTTCTTC. Protein sequence: CASSSGQGIGEQFF.